These 3 T cell receptor beta chains came from one sample sequenced in a study of shared clonotypes between healthy human individuals. Assay used: immunoSEQ multiplex PCR; TCRdb lists only in-frame clones, some missing. The sample carries 950,000 to 1,100,000 clones, approximately 72% recorded once. Source material: memory CD4+ T cells sorted from blood. Subset indicated: CD45RA-negative fraction. These receptors were collected from a man younger than 35 in good health.

In its sample, this clone was seen many times. The chain recombines TRBV19 with TRBJ1-1; 8 bases line up with TRBD1. Germline assignment: CDR1 LNHDA and CDR2 SQIVND (reference sequence). This CDR3 region has 13 residues. With V trimmed by 1 base and J by 8 bases, 3 bases remained unmatched. CDR3 sequence reads: CASSIGTGLEAFF. In DNA, the CDR3 is TGTGCCAGTAGTATAGGGACAGGGTTGGAAGCTTTCTTT.

The J gene is TRBJ2-7, the V gene TRBV6-6, with unresolved D. CDR3 size: 15 residues. V lost 0 bases to trimming and J lost 0 bases, with 9 bases between them. Germline V gene lookup returns CDR1 MNHNY and CDR2 SVGAGI (reference sequence). The CDR3 loop reads CASSYSRPSSYEQYF. The CDR3 bases are TGTGCCAGCAGTTACTCGAGGCCGAGCTCCTACGAGCAGTACTTC.

The gene calls are TRBV4-1 and TRBJ1-1; D remains unclear. The CDR3 is 13 residues long. The germline V and J ends were trimmed by 1 base and 9 bases, with 12 bases remaining between them. CDR1 and CDR2 from the germline V gene are MGHRA and YSYEKL. Here the CDR3 reads CASSQVEAGKAFF. The CDR3 DNA reads as TGCGCCAGCAGCCAAGTCGAGGCAGGAAAAGCTTTCTTT.